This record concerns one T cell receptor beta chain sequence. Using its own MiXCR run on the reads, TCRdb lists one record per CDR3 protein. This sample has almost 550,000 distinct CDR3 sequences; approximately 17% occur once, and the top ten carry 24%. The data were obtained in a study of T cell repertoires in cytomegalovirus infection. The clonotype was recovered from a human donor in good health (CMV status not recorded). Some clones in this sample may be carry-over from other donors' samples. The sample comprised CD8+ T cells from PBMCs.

CDR3 nucleotides: TGTGCCAGCAGCCAAGATGGGGTAGGACAGGACTATGGCTACACCTTC. This codes for CASSQDGVGQDYGYTF. This sequence joins TRBV3-1 and TRBJ1-2, with 7 bases matching TRBD1. CDR3 length: 16 residues. CDR1 and CDR2 from the germline V gene are LGHDT and YNNKEL (reference sequence). The trim removed 0 bases at V and 3 bases at J, leaving 7 bases unmatched.